This is a list of T cell receptor beta chains from one sample in a study of regulatory T cells in long-lasting Graves disease. MiXCR, applied by TCRdb to the multiplex PCR reads, yields one record per CDR3 protein. The sample lists approximately 300,000 distinct CDR3 sequences, about a sixth occurring once. This specimen was peripheral blood mononuclear cells (PBMCs), taken at new diagnosis, from a patient treated with antithyroid drugs. These receptors all stem from a female donor with Graves disease. Each CDR3 is given with its conserved first and last residue. The order of the fields is J gene, V gene, D gene, clone size, CDR3 DNA, CDR3 protein. D genes are given only for firm matches. Size is stated for part of the rows, as once, few or many counts, or as a class when the clone is expanded.

>TRBJ1-6|TRBV4-2|-|few
TGTGCCAGCAGAAACAGGGACGGGGCAAATTCACCCCTCCACTTT
CASRNRDGANSPLHF
>TRBJ2-3|TRBV9|TRBD2|few
TGTGCCAGCAGCGTAGCTAGCGGGAGGGCCCCAGATACGCAGTATTTT
CASSVASGRAPDTQYF
>TRBJ1-1|TRBV28|-|many
TGTGCCAGCAGCTCAAGTGCCCTGAACACTGAAGCTTTCTTT
CASSSSALNTEAFF
>TRBJ2-5|TRBV12-3/TRBV12-4|-|many
TGTGCCAGCAGTTTAGGGCAGGCCAGGAGTGCCCAGTACTTC
CASSLGQARSAQYF
>TRBJ2-5|TRBV30|TRBD1|many
TGTGCCTGGAGCGCGGACAGGGAAGAGACCCAGTACTTC
CAWSADREETQYF
>TRBJ2-3|TRBV9|TRBD1|many
TGTGCCAGCAGCGGGGGACAGTACACAGATACGCAGTATTTT
CASSGGQYTDTQYF
>TRBJ1-1|TRBV6-1|-|many
TGTGCCAGCAGTGAAAACCCCAGGGAAAGTGGTGCTTTCTTT
CASSENPRESGAFF
>TRBJ2-4|TRBV7-9|-|many
TGTGCCAGCCGGTCGGGGGCGAACATTCAGTACTTC
CASRSGANIQYF
>TRBJ1-6|TRBV2|-|many
TGTGCCAGTCGGCCGGGAGGGGGTAATAATTCACCCCTCCACTTT
CASRPGGGNNSPLHF
>TRBJ1-4|TRBV6-1|-|many
TGTGCCAGCAGTGAAAGGAACGCTGAAAAACTGTTTTTT
CASSERNAEKLFF
>TRBJ2-5|TRBV28|TRBD1|-
TGTGCCAGCAGTTTGACAGGGCGACAGACCCAGTACTTC
CASSLTGRQTQYF
>TRBJ2-1|TRBV11-2|-|many
TGTGCCAGCAGCTCCTTAGAGGGTTACAATGAGCAGTTCTTC
CASSSLEGYNEQFF
>TRBJ2-2|TRBV24-1|-|few
TGTGCCACCGGGCAGGGGAACGCCGGGGAGCTGTTTTTT
CATGQGNAGELFF
>TRBJ1-4|TRBV11-3|-|-
TGTGCCAGCAGTTATTCGGGTGGGACCGGGAATGAAAAACTGTTTTTT
CASSYSGGTGNEKLFF
>TRBJ2-7|TRBV28|TRBD2|many
TGTGCCAGCAGTTTGTTCATTGGGACTAGCAGATACGAGCAGTACTTC
CASSLFIGTSRYEQYF
>TRBJ2-5|TRBV5-1|TRBD1|many
TGTGCCAGCAGCCTAGGGACAGCCCAAGAGACCCAGTACTTC
CASSLGTAQETQYF
>TRBJ2-5|TRBV4-2|TRBD2|-
TGTGCCAGCAGCCAAGGGGAGGGAGGGCCGTCGGAGACCCAGTACTTC
CASSQGEGGPSETQYF
>TRBJ2-3|TRBV7-2|-|many
TGTGCCAGCAGCATGGGCCCCCCAGGAGATACGCAGTATTTT
CASSMGPPGDTQYF
>TRBJ2-3|TRBV6-1|TRBD2|many
TGTGCCAGCAGTGAAGCGACGCTAGCGGGAGCGGGGACAGATACGCAGTATTTT
CASSEATLAGAGTDTQYF
>TRBJ1-5|TRBV19|-|many
TGTGCCAGCAGTATTAGCAATCAGCCCCAGCATTTT
CASSISNQPQHF
>TRBJ2-2|TRBV3-1|-|-
TGTGCCAGCAGCCAAGACTTGAGGGACCCCGCTCCGAACACCGGGGAGCTGTTTTTT
CASSQDLRDPAPNTGELFF
>TRBJ2-1|TRBV14|-|-
TGTGCCAGCAGCCCTAAGACCCCCCTAAGCTTAAATGAGCAGTTCTTC
CASSPKTPLSLNEQFF
>TRBJ1-1|TRBV5-1|TRBD1|-
TGCGCCAGCAGCTTGGCGGACAGGGTGGGGATGAACACTGAAGCTTTCTTT
CASSLADRVGMNTEAFF
>TRBJ2-1|TRBV6-1|-|many
TGTGCCAGCAGTCCCTCCAGGACGGGGTACAATGAGCAGTTCTTC
CASSPSRTGYNEQFF
>TRBJ1-1|TRBV12-3/TRBV12-4|-|many
TGTGCCAGCAGCCAGCGGGTGACTGAAGCTTTCTTT
CASSQRVTEAFF
>TRBJ1-4|TRBV3-1|-|many
TGTGCCAGCAGCCAAGAAGGGGGTGTTGAAAAACTGTTTTTT
CASSQEGGVEKLFF
>TRBJ1-1|TRBV2|-|-
TGTGCCAGCAGCCCCCCGAGCCCCATGAACACTGAAGCTTTCTTT
CASSPPSPMNTEAFF
>TRBJ2-7|TRBV28|TRBD2|many
TGTGCCAGCAGTTTAAGCGGGAGGACCTACGAGCAGTACTTC
CASSLSGRTYEQYF
>TRBJ1-2|TRBV28|-|few
TGTGCCAGCAGTTTCCAGGGTGCGGGGGACTATGGCTACACCTTC
CASSFQGAGDYGYTF
>TRBJ1-2|TRBV28|-|few
TGTGCCAGCAGTCCAAACCCCCGACAGGCCTATGGCTACACCTTC
CASSPNPRQAYGYTF
>TRBJ2-7|TRBV3-1|-|many
TGTGCCAGCAGCCAAGGACGGGAGCAGTACTTC
CASSQGREQYF